The rows below give T cell receptor beta chains drawn from one sample of a study of control samples from healthy donors and cancer patients. Produced via immunoSEQ multiplex PCR; TCRdb's table is partial and in-frame only. Here the sample spans roughly 68,000 clones, about 83% being singletons. What was sequenced was blood. The receptors were gathered from a man aged 55 to 70 in good health. Both conserved end residues are part of each CDR3. Fields, in order: CDR3 DNA, CDR3 protein, CDR3 length, J gene, clone size, V gene, D gene. A D gene is named only where the DNA matches it firmly. Clone size appears in some rows only: once, few, many, or a class for an expanded clone.

CDR3 DNA: TGTGCCAGCACCTCCTTAGAGACCCAGTACTTC; CDR3 protein: CASTSLETQYF; CDR3 length: 11; J gene: TRBJ2-5; clone size: once; V gene: TRBV28; D gene: NA
CDR3 DNA: TGTGCCAGCAGTGAAACCGACGTGAACACTGAAGCTTTCTTT; CDR3 protein: CASSETDVNTEAFF; CDR3 length: 14; J gene: TRBJ1-1; clone size: NA; V gene: TRBV2; D gene: NA
CDR3 DNA: TGTGCCAGCAGCTTAGCTTACAGGGATTCGAACACTGAAGCTTTCTTT; CDR3 protein: CASSLAYRDSNTEAFF; CDR3 length: 16; J gene: TRBJ1-1; clone size: NA; V gene: TRBV7-8; D gene: NA
CDR3 DNA: TGTGCCAGCTCACCACGGGGGACATCCCATCAGCCCCAGCATTTT; CDR3 protein: CASSPRGTSHQPQHF; CDR3 length: 15; J gene: TRBJ1-5; clone size: NA; V gene: TRBV18; D gene: NA
CDR3 DNA: TGTGCCAGCAGTTTACGCCCCTCCAATGAGCAGTTCTTC; CDR3 protein: CASSLRPSNEQFF; CDR3 length: 13; J gene: TRBJ2-1; clone size: NA; V gene: TRBV27; D gene: NA
CDR3 DNA: TGTGCCAGCAGGCGGGCCGGGGAGCTGTTTTTT; CDR3 protein: CASRRAGELFF; CDR3 length: 11; J gene: TRBJ2-2; clone size: once; V gene: TRBV28; D gene: NA
CDR3 DNA: TGCAGGCCAGCGGCTGAGCAGTTCTTC; CDR3 protein: CRPAAEQFF; CDR3 length: 9; J gene: TRBJ2-1; clone size: NA; V gene: TRBV20-1; D gene: NA
CDR3 DNA: TGTGCCAGCAGAAATAAGGGGGCGCGTGACACTGAAGCTTTCTTT; CDR3 protein: CASRNKGARDTEAFF; CDR3 length: 15; J gene: TRBJ1-1; clone size: NA; V gene: TRBV6-5; D gene: TRBD1
CDR3 DNA: TGTGCCAGCAGCCTCAGGGTGGAACAAGAGACCCAGTACTTC; CDR3 protein: CASSLRVEQETQYF; CDR3 length: 14; J gene: TRBJ2-5; clone size: once; V gene: TRBV14; D gene: NA
CDR3 DNA: TGTGCCAGCAGCTCCGCCCAGGCGGGAAACTACAATGAGCAGTTCTTC; CDR3 protein: CASSSAQAGNYNEQFF; CDR3 length: 16; J gene: TRBJ2-1; clone size: NA; V gene: TRBV5-4; D gene: NA
CDR3 DNA: TGTGCCAGCAGTGAATCGCAGGTCCCCCCAGGTGGCTACACCTTC; CDR3 protein: CASSESQVPPGGYTF; CDR3 length: 15; J gene: TRBJ1-2; clone size: NA; V gene: TRBV2; D gene: NA
CDR3 DNA: TGTGCCAGCAGTTATGGGCAGGGGGTATACAATGAGCAGTTCTTC; CDR3 protein: CASSYGQGVYNEQFF; CDR3 length: 15; J gene: TRBJ2-1; clone size: once; V gene: TRBV6-2/TRBV6-3; D gene: TRBD1
CDR3 DNA: TGTGCCAGCAGCTACGACAGGGATTCACCCCTCCACTTT; CDR3 protein: CASSYDRDSPLHF; CDR3 length: 13; J gene: TRBJ1-6; clone size: NA; V gene: TRBV7-2; D gene: TRBD1
CDR3 DNA: TGCGCCAGCAGCGTACTAGCGGGAGGCCTCAATGAGCAGTTCTTC; CDR3 protein: CASSVLAGGLNEQFF; CDR3 length: 15; J gene: TRBJ2-1; clone size: NA; V gene: TRBV5-1; D gene: TRBD2
CDR3 DNA: TGTGCCAGCAGCACATCCGGGACTAGCTACGAGCAGTACTTC; CDR3 protein: CASSTSGTSYEQYF; CDR3 length: 14; J gene: TRBJ2-7; clone size: NA; V gene: TRBV7-2; D gene: TRBD2
CDR3 DNA: TGTGCCACCAGTGCCCCCCAGCCCAATGAGCAGTTCTTC; CDR3 protein: CATSAPQPNEQFF; CDR3 length: 13; J gene: TRBJ2-1; clone size: NA; V gene: TRBV24-1; D gene: NA
CDR3 DNA: TGTGCCAGCAGCCCCATTGGACAGGCGAAAAAGACCCAGTACTTC; CDR3 protein: CASSPIGQAKKTQYF; CDR3 length: 15; J gene: TRBJ2-5; clone size: NA; V gene: TRBV21-1; D gene: NA
CDR3 DNA: TGTGCCAGCAGCCAAGAAACACACAACGTCTTTTCGGCCAAAAACATTCAGTACTTC; CDR3 protein: CASSQETHNVFSAKNIQYF; CDR3 length: 19; J gene: TRBJ2-4; clone size: NA; V gene: TRBV14; D gene: NA
CDR3 DNA: TGCGCCAGCAGCTTGGCGGGCAGGGATTGGGATGGCTACACCTTC; CDR3 protein: CASSLAGRDWDGYTF; CDR3 length: 15; J gene: TRBJ1-2; clone size: NA; V gene: TRBV5-1; D gene: NA
CDR3 DNA: TGCAGTGCTAGTTTGCCGGGAGTGCACAATGAGCAGTTCTTC; CDR3 protein: CSASLPGVHNEQFF; CDR3 length: 14; J gene: TRBJ2-1; clone size: NA; V gene: TRBV20-1; D gene: NA